Each of the 2 T cell receptor beta chains below was sequenced from the same sample in a study of human T cells and chemical hapten exposure. TCRdb used MiXCR to reprocess the RACE reads, holding one entry per CDR3 protein. The table records roughly 96,000 distinct CDR3 sequences, roughly a tenth of them present only once. Time point noted: patch test 2, 6 weeks after DPC sensitization. Treatment of the sample: therapeutic diphenylcyclopropenone sensitization with weekly scalp DPC. Sequencing was performed on whole blood, taken in connection with sensitization to the hapten diphenylcyclopropenone (DPC). The receptors derive from a woman aged 40 to 50 with alopecia areata. Some clones in this sample may be carry-over from other donors' samples.

The V call is TRBV16, the J call TRBJ2-1, with TRBD1 as a possible D gene (6 bases). The germline V gene has CDR1 KGHSY and CDR2 FQNENV. The germline V and J ends were trimmed by 7 bases and 5 bases, with 15 bases remaining between them. This CDR3 is 14 amino acids long. This CDR3 reads CASTPGGGHNEQFF. CDR3 coding DNA: TGTGCCAGCACCCCAGGTGGGGGCCACAATGAGCAGTTCTTC.

This clonotype was detected ten times or more. The gene calls are TRBV7-9 and TRBJ1-3; D is uncertain. This CDR3 region has 16 residues. Trimming removed 1 base from V and 4 bases from J, with 14 bases in between. Per the germline V gene, CDR1 is SEHNR and CDR2 is FQNEAQ (reference sequence). The CDR3 is CASSLDGNALGNTIYF. Written as DNA, the CDR3 is TGTGCCAGCAGCTTAGACGGGAACGCTCTCGGAAACACCATATATTTT.